Detailed here is one T cell receptor beta chain. What it binds is unknown. Libraries were prepared by immunoSEQ multiplex PCR; TCRdb keeps only in-frame clonotypes and omits some of them. Among more than 35,000 clones listed, approximately 86% were seen once. The sample is drawn from a study of OX40 agonist ivuxolimab in advanced cancers. General study results and limits: Undetermined was the antigen specificity of the expanded peripheral T cells.

Per the germline V gene, CDR1 is SEHNR and CDR2 is FQNEAQ (reference sequence). This CDR3 has 15 residues. V was pared by 7 bases and J by 8 bases, with 13 bases of the junction left unmatched. The source material was CD4+ or CD8+ T cells sorted from blood, sampled in a trial of the OX40 agonist ivuxolimab. The rearrangement joins TRBV7-9 to TRBJ1-4; 7 bases are a match to TRBD1. This TCR came from an adult with an advanced solid tumor such as melanoma, head and neck, liver or kidney cancer. This CDR3 is CASNSLREGQEKLFF. The CDR3 DNA reads as TGTGCCAGCAATTCTTTGCGAGAGGGACAGGAAAAACTGTTTTTT.